Each of the 18 T cell receptor beta chains below was sequenced from the same sample in a study of blood T cell repertoires in COVID-19 (dated by TCRdb to 2020 to 2021). The library was generated by the immunoSEQ multiplex PCR assay. TCRdb stores this immuneACCESS table with in-frame sequences only. Part of the clones is absent; in the studies checked, under half of the shortfall reflects unresolved V genes, and no reason is known for the rest. The sample table lists under 300,000 clones, approximately 91% of them with a count of one. The top ten constitute 1.7% of the sample. The material sequenced was PBMCs or T cells enriched from blood (not recorded which). These receptors were obtained from a woman aged 40 to 50 who had recovered from COVID-19.

The chain is built from TRBV5-1 and TRBJ2-5, with 12 bases identical to TRBD2. CDR1 and CDR2 from the germline V gene are SGHRS and YFSETQ. The CDR3 has 15 amino acids. After removal of 6 bases from V and 5 bases from J, the junction contained 8 bases not matched to a gene. CDR3 bases: TGCGCCAGCACCATTCTAGCGGGAGGGCGGGAGACCCAGTACTTC. Translating it yields CASTILAGGRETQYF.

The CDR3 DNA follows: TGTGCCAGCAGCTCGGGACTAGCGGGGCGAAGCTCCTACAATGAGCAGTTCTTC. It translates to CASSSGLAGRSSYNEQFF. The gene calls are TRBV7-9 and TRBJ2-1; 13 bases match TRBD2. From germline, CDR1 is SEHNR and CDR2 FQNEAQ (reference sequence). V dropped 4 bases and J dropped 0; count of bases not matched to a gene: 6. The CDR3 covers 18 residues.

This clone was seen a few times. This rearrangement joins TRBV11-2 to TRBJ2-1, with D tentatively TRBD2 (6 bases). Between the trimmed V and J ends, which lost 6 bases and 5 bases, there was a span of 17 bases. This CDR3 contains 15 residues. Germline CDR1 reads SGHAT; CDR2 reads FQNNGV. The CDR3: CASSPGAGTHNEQFF. CDR3 bases: TGTGCCAGCAGTCCCGGGGCCGGGACTCACAATGAGCAGTTCTTC.

The CDR3 here is CASSREGAHYGYTF. CDR3 in DNA: TGTGCCAGCAGCCGGGAGGGGGCTCACTATGGCTACACCTTC. The J gene is TRBJ1-2, the V gene TRBV5-4; 7 bases match TRBD1. The CDR3 length is 14 residues. Germline V gives CDR1 SGHNT, CDR2 YYREEE (reference sequence). After removal of 4 bases from V and 3 bases from J, the junction contained 6 bases not matched to a gene.

The DNA for the CDR3 is TGCAGTGCTAGGGACTTTTATGGCTACACCTTC. This gives the protein CSARDFYGYTF. V usage is TRBV20-1 and J usage is TRBJ1-2, with unresolved D. V was pared by 3 bases and J by 5 bases, with 7 bases between. Germline V gene data show CDR1 as DFQATT and CDR2 as SNEGSKA (reference sequence). The CDR3 is made up of 11 amino acids.

The chain links TRBV19 to TRBJ1-1; D call uncertain. The CDR3 consists of 15 residues. The germline V and J ends were trimmed by 7 bases and 1 base, with 16 bases remaining between them. CDR1 and CDR2 from the germline V gene are LNHDA and SQIVND (reference sequence). The CDR3 DNA is TGTGCCAGTACCCGAGGCGGAGAGTCGAACACTGAAGCTTTCTTT. Translation gives CASTRGGESNTEAFF.

This clone showed up just once. V gene TRBV7-9 combines with J gene TRBJ1-4, with 8 bases that match TRBD1. This CDR3 region has 16 residues. Trimming removed 5 bases from V and 8 bases from J; junction bases left unmatched: 13. CDR1 is SEHNR, CDR2 FQNEAQ, per germline (reference sequence). In nucleotides, the CDR3 is TGTGCCAGCAGCCATACCAGGGGGCAGTCCGCCGAAAAACTGTTTTTT. It specifies CASSHTRGQSAEKLFF.

In this sample, this clone turned up once. V is TRBV19 and J is TRBJ2-7; D is possibly TRBD2 (7 bases). The CDR3 length is 14 residues. From germline, CDR1 is LNHDA and CDR2 SQIVND (reference sequence). Trimming stripped 7 bases from V and 5 bases from J, with 18 bases between. CDR3 residues: CASKGGVLPNEQYF. DNA for the CDR3: TGTGCCAGTAAGGGGGGGGTACTACCCAACGAGCAGTACTTC.

This clone was counted once. The rearrangement links TRBV18 to TRBJ2-3, with 7 bases lining up with TRBD2. Germline V gene data show CDR1 as KGHSH and CDR2 as LQKENI. Unmatched junction bases numbered 6, after V lost 3 bases and J lost 0 bases. The CDR3 sequence is 16 residues long. The CDR3 spells CASSPLGLGSTDTQYF. The CDR3 DNA follows: TGTGCCAGCTCACCCCTCGGACTAGGGAGCACAGATACGCAGTATTTT.

V is TRBV5-1 and J is TRBJ1-1; possible D gene TRBD1, 6 bases. The CDR3 spans 15 residues. V gave up 1 base and J gave up 3 bases, with 13 bases separating them. Per germline, CDR1 SGHRS and CDR2 YFSETQ. The CDR3 sequence is CASSLTGQSHTEAFF. The CDR3 DNA sequence: TGCGCCAGCAGCTTGACCGGACAGAGCCACACTGAAGCTTTCTTT.

The chain combines TRBV7-3 with TRBJ2-1, with 9 bases aligning to TRBD1. Germline V CDR1 and CDR2: SGHTA, FQGTGA. J was trimmed by 7 bases and V by 2 bases; bases with no gene match: 3. The CDR3 runs 14 residues. The CDR3 DNA reads as TGTGCCAGCAGCTTAGGGGACAGGGTAAATGAGCAGTTCTTC. Translating it yields CASSLGDRVNEQFF.

This chain uses TRBV4-3 with TRBJ2-7; 7 bases line up with TRBD1. The CDR3 is 14 residues long. Losses at the gene ends were 4 bases for V and 1 base for J; bases not matched to a gene: 4. The germline V gene encodes CDR1 LGHNA and CDR2 YSLEER. In DNA, the CDR3 is TGCGCCAGCAGCCTAAACAGGGGATCCTACGAGCAGTACTTC. Amino acid sequence: CASSLNRGSYEQYF.

V and J are TRBV28 and TRBJ1-1, with D unclear. V lost 6 bases, J lost 9 bases, and 11 bases lay in between. Per the germline V gene, CDR1 is MDHEN and CDR2 is SYDVKM. The CDR3 runs 11 residues. In DNA form, the CDR3 reads TGTGCCAGCAGCGTGGGAGAGAAAGCTTTCTTT. This translates into CASSVGEKAFF.

The rearrangement links TRBV5-6 to TRBJ1-5; 10 bases agree with TRBD1. The CDR3 covers 18 residues. CDR1 SGHDT and CDR2 YYEEEE come from the germline V gene. The trim removed 1 base at V and 4 bases at J, leaving 11 bases unmatched. DNA for the CDR3: TGTGCCAGCAGCTTGTTTTCCGGGACAGGGGTTTGGAATCAGCCCCAGCATTTT. Amino acids: CASSLFSGTGVWNQPQHF.

In DNA, the CDR3 is TGTGCCAGCAGTGAATATGAGTTGACAGGGAGCAATGAGCAGTTCTTC. Residues: CASSEYELTGSNEQFF. The rearrangement uses TRBV25-1 and TRBJ2-1; 7 nucleotides align to TRBD1. Per germline, CDR1 MGHDK and CDR2 SYGVNS. With V trimmed by 0 bases and J by 6 bases, 8 bases remained unmatched. CDR3 length: 16 amino acids.

This clone has only a few counts. The chain has TRBV18 and TRBJ1-1; 9 bases are shared with TRBD1. The CDR3 sequence is 15 residues long. The ends lost 5 bases at V and 3 bases at J; junction bases unmatched: 7. CDR1 is KGHSH, CDR2 LQKENI, per germline. The CDR3 loop reads CASSEGQGDHTEAFF. The CDR3 DNA reads as TGTGCCAGCTCAGAGGGACAGGGCGACCACACTGAAGCTTTCTTT. The complete variable domain, with remaining parts taken from reference TRBV18 and TRBJ1-1, reads NAGVMQNPRHLVRRRGQEARLRCSPMKGHSHVYWYRQLPEEGLKFMVYLQKENIIDESGMPKERFSAEFPKEGPSILRIQQVVRGDSAAYFCASSEGQGDHTEAFFGQGTRLTVV.

The rearrangement joins TRBV19 to TRBJ1-2, with TRBD1 matching over 11 bases. Germline V gene data show CDR1 as LNHDA and CDR2 as SQIVND (reference sequence). CDR3 length equals 15 residues. The trim removed 6 bases at V and 4 bases at J, leaving 7 bases unmatched. Written as DNA, the CDR3 is TGTGCCAGTAGCCTTGGACAGGGGGCCCTCTATGGCTACACCTTC. It codes for CASSLGQGALYGYTF.

The chain is built from TRBV19 and TRBJ1-6; D is unclear. Germline CDR1 LNHDA, CDR2 SQIVND (reference sequence). V lost 6 bases to trimming and J lost 0 bases, with 15 bases between them. The length of the CDR3 is 17 residues. The chain's CDR3 is CASRRDHFRSYNSPLHF. The CDR3 DNA is TGTGCCAGTAGACGTGATCACTTCCGCTCCTATAATTCACCCCTCCACTTT.